Below, 2 T cell receptor beta chains from the same sample are listed, as sequenced in a study of shared clonotypes between healthy human individuals. CD45RO negativity and positive selection for CCR7 defined naive CD8 cells, a population that excluded terminally differentiated effector memory CD45RA+ cells. Data came from immunoSEQ multiplex PCR; TCRdb stores just in-frame clones and leaves some out. Of some 600,000 clones listed, around 96% are singletons. Sequencing input: naive CD8+ T cells sorted from blood. These receptor sequences come from a woman in her thirties in good health.

The V and J genes are TRBV6-1 and TRBJ2-7, with D hard to call. Germline V CDR1 and CDR2: MNHNS, SASEGT. V shed 2 bases and J shed 3 bases, with 11 bases lying between them. The CDR3 consists of 14 residues. DNA of the CDR3: TGTGCCAGCAGTGAACCGTATGGGAACTACGAGCAGTACTTC. This codes for CASSEPYGNYEQYF.

The chain combines TRBV27 with TRBJ2-2; TRBD2 is a possible D gene (5 bases). Trimming left V 0 bases short and J 7 bases short, with 12 bases between. Germline V gives CDR1 MNHEY, CDR2 SMNVEV (reference sequence). This CDR3 has 15 residues. As DNA, the CDR3 is TGTGCCAGCAGTTTATCGGCAGGAGCGGTCGGGGAGCTGTTTTTT. It yields the protein CASSLSAGAVGELFF.